Each of the 32 T cell receptor beta chains below was sequenced from the same sample in a study of CD8 T cells in ankylosing spondylitis. One entry per CDR3 protein results from TCRdb running MiXCR on the 5' RACE reads. The table has about 33,000 distinct CDR3 sequences, over 12% seen once. The sample comprised blood. These receptors all stem from a male donor with ankylosing spondylitis or in good health (not recorded which).

This clonotype appeared a few times. The gene calls are TRBV20-1 and TRBJ2-1; 14 positions match TRBD2. The length of the CDR3 is 15 residues. Germline-derived CDR1 and CDR2 are DFQATT and SNEGSKA (reference sequence). The junction had 5 bases not matched to a gene; V was cut back by 3 bases and J by 7 bases. CDR3 sequence (DNA): TGCAGTGCTAGGACAGGGACTAGCGGGAGAAATGAGCAGTTCTTC. Encoded protein: CSARTGTSGRNEQFF.

V is TRBV19 and J is TRBJ2-2; D ambiguous. The V end lost 8 bases, the J end lost 6 bases, and 16 bases lay between the germline ends. Germline V gives CDR1 LNHDA, CDR2 SQIVND (reference sequence). The CDR3 totals 14 residues. This CDR3 reads CASSEITWAGELFF. The DNA of the CDR3 is TGTGCCAGTTCCGAGATAACATGGGCCGGGGAGCTGTTTTTT.

The V and J genes are TRBV14 and TRBJ2-3, with TRBD2 matching 7 bases. Germline V gives CDR1 SGHDN, CDR2 FVKESK. This CDR3 contains 14 residues. Trimming at V came to 3 bases and at J to 6 bases, leaving 6 bases not matched to a gene. CDR3 loop: CASSQETSRDTQYF. In nucleotides, the CDR3 is TGTGCCAGCAGCCAGGAGACTAGCCGGGATACGCAGTATTTT. Full variable domain (missing parts from reference TRBV14 and TRBJ2-3): EAGVTQFPSHSVIEKGQTVTLRCDPISGHDNLYWYRRVMGKEIKFLLHFVKESKQDESGMPNNRFLAERTGGTYSTLKVQPAELEDSGVYFCASSQETSRDTQYFGPGTRLTVL.

CDR3: CASSQELAGAQNTGELFF. The DNA of the CDR3 is TGCGCCAGCAGCCAAGAGCTAGCGGGGGCCCAGAACACCGGGGAGCTGTTTTTT. The chain links TRBV4-3 to TRBJ2-2; TRBD2 agrees at 10 bases. Germline CDR1 and CDR2: LGHNA and YSLEER. The CDR3 sequence is 18 residues long. V was clipped by 0 bases and J by 1 base; unmatched bases: 5.

This clonotype occurred a few times. The chain couples TRBV2 to TRBJ2-1; D remains ambiguous. Per the germline V gene, CDR1 is SNHLY and CDR2 is FYNNEI. The CDR3 covers 15 residues. V dropped 2 bases and J dropped 3 bases, with 11 bases sitting between them. CDR3 residues: CASSETRANYNEQFF. CDR3 nucleotides: TGTGCCAGCAGTGAAACAAGGGCAAACTACAATGAGCAGTTCTTC.

Only a few counts were recorded for this clonotype. This rearrangement joins TRBV28 to TRBJ2-6, with D possibly being TRBD1 (5 bases). The CDR3 is 13 amino acids. V lost 8 bases to trimming and J lost 3 bases, with 8 bases between them. Germline loops: CDR1 MDHEN, CDR2 SYDVKM. CDR3 sequence: CASRRDGANVLTF. The CDR3 nucleotides are TGTGCCAGCCGCAGGGATGGGGCCAACGTCCTGACTTTC.

J is TRBJ1-1 and V is TRBV12-3 or TRBV12-4; D is undetermined. The CDR3 totals 13 residues. V was clipped by 7 bases and J by 0 bases, with 9 bases between them. The CDR3 reads CASNGRLNTEAFF. In DNA, the CDR3 is TGTGCCAGCAACGGGCGTTTGAACACTGAAGCTTTCTTT.

The CDR3 reads CASGPGTAQETQYF. The CDR3 region has the DNA TGTGCCAGCGGCCCAGGGACGGCTCAAGAGACCCAGTACTTC. This chain uses TRBV6-2 or TRBV6-3 with TRBJ2-5, with D possibly called TRBD1 or TRBD2 (5 bases each). V dropped 8 bases and J dropped 2 bases, with 15 bases sitting between them. Germline V gene lookup returns CDR1 MNHEY and CDR2 SVGEGT. CDR3 length equals 14 residues.

This clonotype showed up just a few times. The chain combines TRBV3-1 with TRBJ1-1; 8 bases are shared with TRBD1. The CDR3 is 13 amino acids. From germline, CDR1 is LGHDT and CDR2 YNNKEL (reference sequence). Germline trimming cut 2 bases from V and 11 bases from J; bases unmatched to any gene: 7. The CDR3 DNA reads TGTGCCAGCAGCCAACAGCAGGGGGCATGGGCTTTCTTT. Its protein product is CASSQQQGAWAFF.

V usage is TRBV29-1 and J usage is TRBJ1-2; D is possibly TRBD1 (6 bases). Per the germline V gene, CDR1 is SQVTM and CDR2 is ANQGSEA. This CDR3 comprises 11 residues. Trimming removed 7 bases at V and 4 bases at J, with 10 bases between. The CDR3 DNA sequence: TGCAGCGATACAGGGTCCTATGGCTACACCTTC. Protein sequence: CSDTGSYGYTF.

This clonotype was observed a few times. This CDR3 is CAISARQGVTDTQYF. DNA of the CDR3: TGTGCCATCAGTGCCCGACAGGGCGTCACAGATACGCAGTATTTT. The chain has TRBV10-3 and TRBJ2-3; 7 bases agree with TRBD1. From germline, CDR1 is ENHRY and CDR2 SYGVKD. Trimming at V came to 4 bases and at J to 2 bases, leaving 6 bases not matched to a gene. CDR3 length: 15 residues.

Many counts were recorded for this clonotype. This chain links TRBV3-1 with TRBJ2-1; 8 positions agree with TRBD2. CDR3 length: 15 residues. The germline gives CDR1 LGHDT, CDR2 YNNKEL (reference sequence). Trimming removed 5 bases from V and 5 bases from J; junction bases left unmatched: 8. The CDR3 sequence is CASSFLAGLDNEQFF. The DNA of the CDR3 is TGTGCCAGCAGCTTTTTAGCGGGATTAGACAATGAGCAGTTCTTC.

The chain joins TRBV4-3 to TRBJ1-1; unclear D gene. V was clipped by 0 bases and J by 7 bases, with 15 bases between them. The germline V gene has CDR1 LGHNA and CDR2 YSLEER. The CDR3 contains 15 residues. Written as DNA, the CDR3 is TGCGCCAGCAGCCAAGATATTTTGGTGCAGGTTGAAGCTTTCTTT. Residues: CASSQDILVQVEAFF.

J is TRBJ2-2 and V is TRBV6-1; 7 nucleotides align to TRBD2. Per germline, CDR1 MNHNS and CDR2 SASEGT. This CDR3 is 16 amino acids long. Trimming at V came to 1 base and at J to 1 base, leaving 3 bases not matched to a gene. CDR3 in DNA: TGTGCCAGCAGTGAAGTCTCGGGGGGGAACACCGGGGAGCTGTTTTTT. It encodes CASSEVSGGNTGELFF.

A few counts support this clonotype. The chain joins TRBV28 to TRBJ1-3; no reliable D call. V lost 8 bases and J 3 bases, leaving 8 bases between the germline ends. The CDR3 has 12 residues. The germline gives CDR1 MDHEN, CDR2 SYDVKM. In nucleotides, the CDR3 is TGTGCCAGCGGTGGGGATGGAAACACCATATATTTT. It is translated as CASGGDGNTIYF. Using reference TRBV28 and TRBJ1-3 for the parts outside the CDR3, the full variable domain is DVKVTQSSRYLVKRTGEKVFLECVQDMDHENMFWYRQDPGLGLRLIYFSYDVKMKEKGDIPEGYSVSREKKERFSLILESASTNQTSMYLCASGGDGNTIYFGEGSWLTVV.

Written as DNA, the CDR3 is TGCAGCGTTGACAGACAGGGAGTGGAGACCCAGTACTTC. It specifies CSVDRQGVETQYF. The chain has TRBV29-1 and TRBJ2-5; TRBD1 aligns across 7 bases. The V gene's germline CDR1 is SQVTM and CDR2 ANQGSEA. The CDR3 length is 13 residues. V was clipped by 3 bases and J by 5 bases; unmatched bases: 6.

J is TRBJ1-1 and V is TRBV29-1; D might be TRBD1 (6 bases). V was trimmed by 7 bases and J by 3 bases, leaving 9 bases between them. This CDR3 region has 11 residues. Germline lookup yields CDR1 SQVTM and CDR2 ANQGSEA. The CDR3 protein is CSGRGYTEAFF. The CDR3 DNA follows: TGCAGCGGGAGGGGGTACACTGAAGCTTTCTTT.

This clonotype was seen a few times. The chain couples TRBV7-2 to TRBJ1-1; TRBD1 matches at 7 bases. Germline V gene sequence: CDR1 SGHTA, CDR2 FQGNSA. Trimming at V came to 4 bases and at J to 8 bases, leaving 10 bases not matched to a gene. This CDR3 spans 14 amino acids. The CDR3 here is CASSSGTDQREAFF. CDR3 coding DNA: TGTGCCAGCAGCTCCGGGACAGACCAGCGGGAAGCTTTCTTT.

This clonotype appeared a few times. The rearrangement links TRBV3-1 to TRBJ2-3; no clear D gene. CDR1 is LGHDT and CDR2 is YNNKEL in the germline V gene (reference sequence). The CDR3 runs 15 residues. V was cut by 4 bases and J by 2 bases, with 13 bases left in between. Written as DNA, the CDR3 is TGTGCCAGCAGCCCGGCACGGACCCCCACAGATACGCAGTATTTT. The encoded protein is CASSPARTPTDTQYF.

This chain joins TRBV29-1 and TRBJ2-3; TRBD2 matches at 8 bases. Per germline, CDR1 SQVTM and CDR2 ANQGSEA. V gave up 6 bases and J gave up 4 bases; unmatched junction bases: 15. This CDR3 has 16 residues. In DNA, the CDR3 is TGCAGCGTCCGAGCGGGAGTGAGAAATTGGGCAGATACGCAGTATTTT. This translates into CSVRAGVRNWADTQYF.

As concerns this clonotype: This CDR3 fails to terminate in the conserved phenylalanine or tryptophan, so it likely reflects a read error. It is unclear where the CDR3 begins or ends on the DNA, so no DNA is shown, and the CDR3 is as TCRdb lists it. The gene calls are TRBV28 and TRBJ2-3; whether TRBD1, the table's D call, matches the DNA was not checked. The CDR3 has 13 amino acids, counting both end residues. Germline loops: CDR1 MDHEN, CDR2 SYDVKM. CDR3 sequence reads: CASSFLRDRDVLV.

The genes are TRBV28 and TRBJ1-5; unclear D gene. CDR1 is MDHEN, CDR2 SYDVKM, per germline. Deletions cut 6 bases from V and 9 bases from J, with 18 bases between. The CDR3 runs to 14 residues. The CDR3, as DNA: TGTGCCAGCAGATATTCACGTGTTGCCGGGCCCCAGCATTTT. The encoded protein is CASRYSRVAGPQHF.

The chain has TRBV5-1 and TRBJ2-5; D remains ambiguous. The germline gives CDR1 SGHRS, CDR2 YFSETQ. CDR3 length: 13 residues. Deletions cut 0 bases from V and 3 bases from J, with 6 bases between. The CDR3 DNA sequence: TGCGCCAGCAGCTTGGTCGGAAAAGAGACCCAGTACTTC. Its translation is CASSLVGKETQYF.

This clonotype was counted many times. This CDR3 reads CASSPGEGEQFF. The CDR3 DNA follows: TGTGCCAGCAGCCCAGGGGAGGGTGAGCAGTTCTTC. The chain has TRBV12-3 or TRBV12-4 and TRBJ2-1; D perhaps matches TRBD2 (7 bases). The CDR3 has 12 amino acids. Trimming cost V 6 bases and J 9 bases, with 12 bases left between them.

This clonotype was seen a few times. This chain joins TRBV7-9 and TRBJ1-1; 10 bases agree with TRBD1. In germline, CDR1 is SEHNR, CDR2 FQNEAQ (reference sequence). The CDR3 spans 15 residues. J lost 4 bases, V lost 1 base, and 3 bases had no gene match. CDR3 DNA: TGTGCCAGCAGCTTAGGACAGGGGGCTATCACTGAAGCTTTCTTT. This sequence encodes CASSLGQGAITEAFF.

The gene calls are TRBV27 and TRBJ2-2, with no clear D. Germline V gives CDR1 MNHEY, CDR2 SMNVEV (reference sequence). This CDR3 spans 14 amino acids. Trimming took 0 bases from V and 7 from J, leaving 9 bases between them. The CDR3 DNA sequence: TGTGCCAGCAGTTTATCTATCGAGTACGGGGAGCTGTTTTTT. This translates into CASSLSIEYGELFF.

At least ten counts were recorded for this clonotype. The chain joins TRBV4-3 to TRBJ2-3; 10 bases align to TRBD2. J gave up 5 bases and V 3 bases, and 8 bases lay outside the gene matches. The CDR3 length is 16 residues. Germline values: CDR1 LGHNA, CDR2 YSLEER. CDR3 in amino acids: CASSQQAGGPGDTQYF. As DNA, the CDR3 is TGCGCCAGCAGCCAGCAAGCGGGAGGGCCTGGAGATACGCAGTATTTT.

This clonotype came up many times. The rearrangement uses TRBV7-9 and TRBJ2-1; D is undetermined. The V gene lost 3 bases and the J gene lost 4 bases, with 10 bases spanning the gap. The germline gives CDR1 SEHNR, CDR2 FQNEAQ (reference sequence). The CDR3 extends over 14 amino acids. The CDR3 coding sequence is TGTGCCAGCAGCTTGTCGAGTCGGTACAATGAGCAGTTCTTC. This gives the protein CASSLSSRYNEQFF.

V usage is TRBV6-6 and J usage is TRBJ2-2; the match to TRBD2 covers 8 bases. The V gene's germline CDR1 is MNHNY and CDR2 SVGAGI (reference sequence). This CDR3 has 15 residues. V was clipped by 10 bases and J by 4 bases; unmatched bases: 11. CDR3 sequence (DNA): TGTGCCATCAAGGGACTAGGGGGGCGCACCGGGGAGCTGTTTTTT. Amino acids: CAIKGLGGRTGELFF.

Here the CDR3 reads CASSSGQGTYNEQFF. The CDR3, as DNA: TGTGCCAGCAGTTCTGGACAGGGGACCTACAATGAGCAGTTCTTC. J is TRBJ2-1 and V is TRBV12-3 or TRBV12-4; 9 bases align to TRBD1. J gave up 2 bases and V 4 bases, and 3 bases lay outside the gene matches. The CDR3 contains 15 residues.

The chain employs TRBV28 and TRBJ2-7; no clear D. V lost 2 bases and J lost 2, with 13 bases in between. Germline loops: CDR1 MDHEN, CDR2 SYDVKM. The CDR3 runs 15 residues. The CDR3 sequence: CASSLQVRPPYEQYF. For the CDR3, the DNA is TGTGCCAGCAGTTTACAGGTCCGGCCCCCCTACGAGCAGTACTTC.

The rearrangement uses TRBV7-9 and TRBJ1-4; weak D call: TRBD1 (6 bases). V was trimmed by 5 bases and J by 8 bases, leaving 15 bases between them. Germline CDR1 is SEHNR and CDR2 is FQNEAQ (reference sequence). The CDR3 sequence is 14 residues long. The CDR3 coding sequence is TGTGCCAGCAGCAACACGAGGGGGGCGGAAAAACTGTTTTTT. Residues: CASSNTRGAEKLFF.